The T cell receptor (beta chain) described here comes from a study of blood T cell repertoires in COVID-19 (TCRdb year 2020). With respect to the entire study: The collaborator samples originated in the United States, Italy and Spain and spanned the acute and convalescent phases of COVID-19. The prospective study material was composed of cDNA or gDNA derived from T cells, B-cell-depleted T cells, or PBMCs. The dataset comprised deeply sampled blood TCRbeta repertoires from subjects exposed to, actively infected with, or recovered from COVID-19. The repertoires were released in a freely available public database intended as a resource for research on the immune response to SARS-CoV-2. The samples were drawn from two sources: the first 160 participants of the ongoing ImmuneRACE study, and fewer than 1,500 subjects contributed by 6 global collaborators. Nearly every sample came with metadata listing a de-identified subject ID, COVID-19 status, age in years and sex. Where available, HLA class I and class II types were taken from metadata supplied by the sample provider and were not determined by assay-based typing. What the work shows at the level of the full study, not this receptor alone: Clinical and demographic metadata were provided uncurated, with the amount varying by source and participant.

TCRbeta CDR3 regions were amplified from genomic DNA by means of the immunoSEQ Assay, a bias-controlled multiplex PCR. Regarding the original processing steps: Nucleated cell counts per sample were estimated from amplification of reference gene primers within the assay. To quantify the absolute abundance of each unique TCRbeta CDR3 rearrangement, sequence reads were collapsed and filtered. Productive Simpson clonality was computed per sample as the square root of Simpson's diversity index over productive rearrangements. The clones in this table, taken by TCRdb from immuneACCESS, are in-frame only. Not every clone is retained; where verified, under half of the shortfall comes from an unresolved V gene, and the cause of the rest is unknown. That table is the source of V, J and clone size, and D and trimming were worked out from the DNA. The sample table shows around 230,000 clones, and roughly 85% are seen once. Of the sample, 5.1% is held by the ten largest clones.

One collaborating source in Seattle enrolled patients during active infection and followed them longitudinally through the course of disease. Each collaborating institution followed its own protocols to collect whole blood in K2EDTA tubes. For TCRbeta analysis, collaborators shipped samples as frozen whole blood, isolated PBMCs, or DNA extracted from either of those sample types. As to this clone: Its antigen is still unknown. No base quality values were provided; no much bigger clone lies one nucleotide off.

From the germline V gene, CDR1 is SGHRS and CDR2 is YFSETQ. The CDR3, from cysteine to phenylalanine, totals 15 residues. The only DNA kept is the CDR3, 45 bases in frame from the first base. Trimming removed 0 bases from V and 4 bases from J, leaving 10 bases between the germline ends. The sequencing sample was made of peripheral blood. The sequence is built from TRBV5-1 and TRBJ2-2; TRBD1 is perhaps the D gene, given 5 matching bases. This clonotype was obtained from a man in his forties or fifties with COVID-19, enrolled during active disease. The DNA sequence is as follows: TGCGCCAGCAGCTTGGCAGGGATTGGCACCGGGGAGCTGTTTTTT. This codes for CASSLAGIGTGELFF.